Shown below are 9 T cell receptor beta chains from a single sample sequenced in a study of T cells in pancreatic ductal adenocarcinoma. Some clones are missing from TCRdb's copy, which holds only in-frame ones; the method was immunoSEQ multiplex PCR. The sample lists about 9,400 clones; around 66% were seen once. Selected pancreatic ductal adenocarcinoma patients had undergone surgery without neoadjuvant therapy. Sample: pancreatic tumor tissue. The source is a human donor with pancreatic ductal adenocarcinoma.

The chain employs TRBV5-1 and TRBJ2-5; D might be TRBD2 (6 bases). There are 16 residues in the CDR3. V dropped 3 bases and J dropped 5 bases, with 20 bases sitting between them. In germline, CDR1 is SGHRS, CDR2 YFSETQ. The CDR3 bases are TGCGCCAGCAGCTGGCCAATGGGGGGTATAAGGGAGACCCAGTACTTC. It specifies CASSWPMGGIRETQYF. The full variable domain, rest sourced from reference TRBV5-1 and TRBJ2-5, is KAGVTQTPRYLIKTRGQQVTLSCSPISGHRSVSWYQQTPGQGLQFLFEYFSETQRNKGNFPGRFSGRQFSNSRSEMNVSTLELGDSALYLCASSWPMGGIRETQYFGPGTRLLVL.

The V call is TRBV5-1, the J call TRBJ2-3, with D tentatively TRBD2 (6 bases). This CDR3 is 16 amino acids long. Trimming stripped 1 base from V and 1 base from J, with 13 bases between. Germline V CDR1 and CDR2: SGHRS, YFSETQ. DNA for the CDR3: TGCGCCAGCAGCTTGAGTCGGGAGTTAGGCACAGATACGCAGTATTTT. Translating it yields CASSLSRELGTDTQYF.

This rearrangement joins TRBV9 to TRBJ2-1; 7 nucleotides match TRBD1. CDR1 and CDR2 (germline): SGDLS, YYNGEE. CDR3 length: 15 residues. V shed 4 bases, J shed 6 bases, and the junction held 10 bases outside the gene matches. The DNA of the CDR3 is TGTGCCAGCAGCCCTCGACAGGGTAAGGGCAATGAGCAGTTCTTC. As protein: CASSPRQGKGNEQFF. The full variable domain, in which reference TRBV9 and TRBJ2-1 provide the parts outside the CDR3, is DSGVTQTPKHLITATGQRVTLRCSPRSGDLSVYWYQQSLDQGLQFLIQYYNGEERAKGNILERFSAQQFPDLHSELNLSSLELGDSALYFCASSPRQGKGNEQFFGPGTRLTVL.

The chain has TRBV13 and TRBJ2-5; 10 bases are a match to TRBD2. This CDR3 has 17 residues. The trim removed 1 base at V and 2 bases at J, leaving 7 bases unmatched. Germline loops: CDR1 PRHDT, CDR2 FYEKMQ (reference sequence). The DNA of the CDR3 is TGTGCCAGCAGCTTAGTGGGGCTAGCGGGGGTTCAAGAGACCCAGTACTTC. Amino acids: CASSLVGLAGVQETQYF.

The chain has TRBV5-4 and TRBJ1-1; D not certain. CDR1 is SGHNT and CDR2 is YYREEE in the germline V gene (reference sequence). Trimming stripped 0 bases from V and 5 bases from J, with 11 bases between. The CDR3 loop spans 14 amino acids. The CDR3 reads CASSLAGTATEAFF. The CDR3 DNA sequence: TGTGCCAGCAGCTTGGCCGGAACAGCTACTGAAGCTTTCTTT.

Sample share makes this clone large. The chain recombines TRBV7-2 with TRBJ2-1, with TRBD2 as a possible D gene (6 bases). Germline V CDR1 and CDR2: SGHTA, FQGNSA. This CDR3 is 15 amino acids long. The ends were cut back, 5 bases at V and 7 bases at J, with 18 bases in the middle. The CDR3 protein is CASSPGVAEGNEQFF. CDR3 nucleotide sequence: TGTGCCAGCAGCCCTGGGGTAGCGGAAGGGAATGAGCAGTTCTTC.

V gene TRBV19 combines with J gene TRBJ1-5; 7 nucleotides agree with TRBD1. The CDR3 loop spans 14 amino acids. J gave up 5 bases and V 5 bases, and 6 bases lay outside the gene matches. Germline V lookup: CDR1 LNHDA, CDR2 SQIVND (reference sequence). The CDR3 loop is CASSRQGRDQPQHF. The DNA for the CDR3 is TGTGCCAGTAGTCGACAGGGTAGGGATCAGCCCCAGCATTTT.

The chain carries TRBV7-3 and TRBJ2-5; D unresolved. Trimming took off 2 bases at V and 2 bases at J, with 12 bases between the two ends. Germline values: CDR1 SGHTA, CDR2 FQGTGA. This CDR3 is built from 15 residues. The CDR3 region is CASSLARLGQETQYF. The CDR3 DNA sequence: TGTGCCAGCAGCTTAGCGCGTTTGGGTCAAGAGACCCAGTACTTC.

The chain is built from TRBV25-1 and TRBJ1-1; D not resolved. CDR1 and CDR2 (germline): MGHDK, SYGVNS. The CDR3 runs to 11 residues. V was shortened by 4 bases and J by 10 bases, with 10 bases between the two germline ends. This chain's CDR3 is CASSGGRGAFF. The CDR3 DNA reads as TGTGCCAGCAGTGGGGGTCGGGGAGCTTTCTTT.